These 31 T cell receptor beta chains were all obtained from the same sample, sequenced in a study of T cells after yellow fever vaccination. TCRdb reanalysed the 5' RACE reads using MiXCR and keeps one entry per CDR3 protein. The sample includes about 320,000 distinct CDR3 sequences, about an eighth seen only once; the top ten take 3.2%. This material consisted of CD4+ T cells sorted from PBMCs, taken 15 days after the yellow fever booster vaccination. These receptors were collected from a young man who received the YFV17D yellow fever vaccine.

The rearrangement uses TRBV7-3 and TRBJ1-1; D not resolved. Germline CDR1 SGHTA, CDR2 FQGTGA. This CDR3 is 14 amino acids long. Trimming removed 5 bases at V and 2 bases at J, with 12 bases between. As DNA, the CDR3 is TGTGCCAGCAGCCCCTCGTTTGGTAACACTGAAGCTTTCTTT. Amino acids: CASSPSFGNTEAFF.

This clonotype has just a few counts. This CDR3 is CASSSRQVGDTEAFF. The CDR3 DNA follows: TGTGCCAGTAGTTCCAGACAGGTGGGGGACACTGAAGCTTTCTTT. The chain recombines TRBV19 with TRBJ1-1, with D tentatively TRBD1 (6 bases). V was shortened by 5 bases and J by 3 bases, with 16 bases between the two germline ends. CDR1 and CDR2 from the germline V gene are LNHDA and SQIVND (reference sequence). The CDR3 is made up of 15 amino acids.

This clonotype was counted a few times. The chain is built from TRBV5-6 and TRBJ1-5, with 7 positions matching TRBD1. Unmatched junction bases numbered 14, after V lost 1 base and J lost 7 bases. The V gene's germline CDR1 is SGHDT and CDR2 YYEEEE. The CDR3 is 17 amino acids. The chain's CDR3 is CASSLWAGGFQEQPQHF. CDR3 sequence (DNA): TGTGCCAGCAGCTTGTGGGCAGGGGGTTTTCAAGAACAGCCCCAGCATTTT.

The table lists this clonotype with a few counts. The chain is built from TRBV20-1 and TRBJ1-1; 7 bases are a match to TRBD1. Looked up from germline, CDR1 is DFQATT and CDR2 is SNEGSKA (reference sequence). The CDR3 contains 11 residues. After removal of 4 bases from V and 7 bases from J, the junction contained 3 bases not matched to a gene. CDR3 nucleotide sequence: TGCAGTGCTACTCAGGGGGTTGAAGCTTTCTTT. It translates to CSATQGVEAFF.

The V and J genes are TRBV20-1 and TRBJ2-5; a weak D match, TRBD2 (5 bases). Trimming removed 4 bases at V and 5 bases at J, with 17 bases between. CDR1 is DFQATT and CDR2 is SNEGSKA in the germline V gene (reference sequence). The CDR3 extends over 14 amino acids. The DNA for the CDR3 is TGCAGTGCTAAGCGCACAGCCCGAGGGGAGACCCAGTACTTC. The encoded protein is CSAKRTARGETQYF.

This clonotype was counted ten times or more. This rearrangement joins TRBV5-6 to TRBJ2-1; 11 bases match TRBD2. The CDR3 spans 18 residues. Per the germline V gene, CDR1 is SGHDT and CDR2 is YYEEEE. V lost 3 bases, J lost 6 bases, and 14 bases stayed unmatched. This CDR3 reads CASSSQLAGALRVNEQFF. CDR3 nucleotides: TGTGCCAGCAGCTCCCAACTAGCGGGGGCGCTACGGGTCAATGAGCAGTTCTTC.

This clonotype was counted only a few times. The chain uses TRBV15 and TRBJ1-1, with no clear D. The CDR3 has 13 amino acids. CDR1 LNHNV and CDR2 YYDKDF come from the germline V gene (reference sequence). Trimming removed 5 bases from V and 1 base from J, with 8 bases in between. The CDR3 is CATSHDGNTEAFF. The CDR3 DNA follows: TGTGCCACCAGCCACGATGGGAACACTGAAGCTTTCTTT.

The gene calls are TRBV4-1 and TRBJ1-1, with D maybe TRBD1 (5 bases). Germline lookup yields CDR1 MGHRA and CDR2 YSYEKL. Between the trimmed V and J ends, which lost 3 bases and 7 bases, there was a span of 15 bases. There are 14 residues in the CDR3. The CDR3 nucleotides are TGCGCCAGCAGCCAGGGGACGGGCGCGAATGAAGCTTTCTTT. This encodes CASSQGTGANEAFF.

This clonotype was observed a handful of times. CDR3 sequence (DNA): TGTGCCAGCAGCCCGGGACAGGTGAGGGGCAATGAGCAGTTCTTC. Protein product: CASSPGQVRGNEQFF. V is TRBV7-2 and J is TRBJ2-1; 8 bases agree with TRBD1. V lost 5 bases, J lost 6 bases, and 9 bases stayed unmatched. CDR3 length equals 15 residues. Germline CDR1 SGHTA, CDR2 FQGNSA. The full variable domain, in which reference TRBV7-2 and TRBJ2-1 provide the parts outside the CDR3, is GAGVSQSPSNKVTEKGKDVELRCDPISGHTALYWYRQSLGQGLEFLIYFQGNSAPDKSGLPSDRFSAERTGGSVSTLTIQRTQQEDSAVYLCASSPGQVRGNEQFFGPGTRLTVL.

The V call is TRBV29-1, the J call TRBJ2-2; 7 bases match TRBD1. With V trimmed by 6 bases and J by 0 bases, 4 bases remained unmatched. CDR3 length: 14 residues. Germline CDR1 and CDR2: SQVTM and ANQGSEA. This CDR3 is CSVPGQANTGELFF. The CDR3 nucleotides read TGCAGCGTCCCCGGACAGGCGAACACCGGGGAGCTGTTTTTT.

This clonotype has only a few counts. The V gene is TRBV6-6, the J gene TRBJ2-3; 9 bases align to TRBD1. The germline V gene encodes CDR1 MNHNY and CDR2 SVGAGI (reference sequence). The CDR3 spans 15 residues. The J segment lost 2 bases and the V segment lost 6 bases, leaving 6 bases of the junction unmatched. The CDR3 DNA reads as TGTGCCAGCAGATCAACAGGGGGCAACACAGATACGCAGTATTTT. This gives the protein CASRSTGGNTDTQYF.

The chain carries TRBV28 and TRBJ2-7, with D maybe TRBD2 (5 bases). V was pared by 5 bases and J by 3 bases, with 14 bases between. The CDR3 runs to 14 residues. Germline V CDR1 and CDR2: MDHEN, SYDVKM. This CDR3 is CASSSAGGSYEQYV. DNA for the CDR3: TGTGCCAGCAGTAGTGCGGGCGGAAGCTACGAGCAGTACGTC.

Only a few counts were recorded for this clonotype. Here the CDR3 reads CASSSFDGEQFF. The CDR3 coding sequence is TGCGCCAGCAGCTCCTTTGACGGTGAGCAGTTCTTC. This sequence joins TRBV5-1 and TRBJ2-1, with D uncertain. The V gene's germline CDR1 is SGHRS and CDR2 YFSETQ. Trimming took off 3 bases at V and 9 bases at J, with 10 bases between the two ends. The CDR3 covers 12 residues.

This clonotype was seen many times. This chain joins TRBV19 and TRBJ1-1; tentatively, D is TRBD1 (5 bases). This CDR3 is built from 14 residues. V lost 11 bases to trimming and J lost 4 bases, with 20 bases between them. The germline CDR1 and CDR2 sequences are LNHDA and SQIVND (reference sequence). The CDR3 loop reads CASSDGGDGTEAFF. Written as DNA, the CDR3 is TGTGCCTCCTCGGACGGGGGGGACGGCACTGAAGCTTTCTTT.

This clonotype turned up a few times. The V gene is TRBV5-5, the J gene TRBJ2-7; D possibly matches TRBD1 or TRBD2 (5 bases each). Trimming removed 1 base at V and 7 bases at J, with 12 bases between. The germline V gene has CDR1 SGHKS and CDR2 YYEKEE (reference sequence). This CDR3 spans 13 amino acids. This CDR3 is CASSLQLGREQYV. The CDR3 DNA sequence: TGTGCCAGCAGCTTGCAGCTGGGACGGGAGCAGTACGTC.

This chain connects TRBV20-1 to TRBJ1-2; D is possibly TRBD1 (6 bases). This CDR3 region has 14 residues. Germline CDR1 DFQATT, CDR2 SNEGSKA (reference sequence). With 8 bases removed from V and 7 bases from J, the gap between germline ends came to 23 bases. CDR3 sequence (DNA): TGCAGTCGCTCAGGGGACACCCACGGTGGTGGCTACACCTTC. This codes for CSRSGDTHGGGYTF.

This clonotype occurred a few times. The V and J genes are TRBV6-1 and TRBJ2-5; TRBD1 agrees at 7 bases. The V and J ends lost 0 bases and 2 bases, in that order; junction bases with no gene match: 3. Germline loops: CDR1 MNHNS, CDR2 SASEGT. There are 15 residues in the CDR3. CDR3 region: CASSEAPRGQETQYF. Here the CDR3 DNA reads TGTGCCAGCAGTGAAGCACCCAGGGGGCAAGAGACCCAGTACTTC.

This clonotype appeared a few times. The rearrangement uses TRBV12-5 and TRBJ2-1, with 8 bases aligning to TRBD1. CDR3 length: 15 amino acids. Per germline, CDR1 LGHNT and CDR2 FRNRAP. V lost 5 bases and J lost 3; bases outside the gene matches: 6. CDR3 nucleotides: TGTGCTAGTGGTCGTGGACAGGGAAACTACAATGAGCAGTTCTTC. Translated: CASGRGQGNYNEQFF.

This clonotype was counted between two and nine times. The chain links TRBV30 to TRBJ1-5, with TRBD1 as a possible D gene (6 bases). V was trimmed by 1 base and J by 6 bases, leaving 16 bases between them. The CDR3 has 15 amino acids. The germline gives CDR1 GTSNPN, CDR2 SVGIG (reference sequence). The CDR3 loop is CAWSAPFTGPQPQHF. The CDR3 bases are TGTGCCTGGAGTGCTCCGTTTACAGGGCCTCAGCCCCAGCATTTT.

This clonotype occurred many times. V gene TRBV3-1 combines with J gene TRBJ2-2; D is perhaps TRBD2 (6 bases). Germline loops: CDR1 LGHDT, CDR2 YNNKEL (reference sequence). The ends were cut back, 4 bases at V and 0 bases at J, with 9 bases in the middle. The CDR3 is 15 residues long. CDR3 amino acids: CASSRGGSNTGELFF. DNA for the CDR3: TGTGCCAGCAGCCGCGGAGGGTCGAACACCGGGGAGCTGTTTTTT.

As DNA, the CDR3 is TGTGCCAGCAGCTTGGGTAGGGAGAATCAGCCCCAGCATTTT. Amino acid sequence: CASSLGRENQPQHF. This chain connects TRBV5-4 to TRBJ1-5; D gene uncertain. CDR1 and CDR2 from the germline V gene are SGHNT and YYREEE (reference sequence). The germline V and J ends were trimmed by 0 bases and 4 bases, with 8 bases remaining between them. The CDR3 is 14 amino acids.

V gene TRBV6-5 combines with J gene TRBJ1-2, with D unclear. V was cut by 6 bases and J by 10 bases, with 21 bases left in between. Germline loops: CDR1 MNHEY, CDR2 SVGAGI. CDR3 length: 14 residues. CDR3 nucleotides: TGTGCCAGCAGACGTGGTGGCAGCCCCTATCCCTACACCTTC. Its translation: CASRRGGSPYPYTF.

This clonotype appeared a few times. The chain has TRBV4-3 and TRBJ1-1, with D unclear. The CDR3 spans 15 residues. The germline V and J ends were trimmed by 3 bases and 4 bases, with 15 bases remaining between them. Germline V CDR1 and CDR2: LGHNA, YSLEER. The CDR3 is CASSQRPLSATEAFF. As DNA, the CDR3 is TGCGCCAGCAGCCAGAGACCGCTAAGCGCCACTGAAGCTTTCTTT.

The CDR3 loop is CASSPRAGPEGPEQYV. CDR3 bases: TGTGCCAGCTCACCAAGGGCAGGGCCGGAAGGCCCCGAGCAGTACGTC. The gene calls are TRBV18 and TRBJ2-7, with a possible D match to TRBD1 (5 bases). Germline V gene lookup returns CDR1 KGHSH and CDR2 LQKENI. This CDR3 is built from 16 residues. V lost 2 bases and J 6 bases, leaving 20 bases between the germline ends.

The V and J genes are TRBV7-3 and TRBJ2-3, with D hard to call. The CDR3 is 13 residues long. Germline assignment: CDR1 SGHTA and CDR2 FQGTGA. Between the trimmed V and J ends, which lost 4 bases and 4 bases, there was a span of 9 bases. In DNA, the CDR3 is TGTGCCAGCAGCTCCCGGCGGCCAGATACGCAGTATTTT. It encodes CASSSRRPDTQYF.

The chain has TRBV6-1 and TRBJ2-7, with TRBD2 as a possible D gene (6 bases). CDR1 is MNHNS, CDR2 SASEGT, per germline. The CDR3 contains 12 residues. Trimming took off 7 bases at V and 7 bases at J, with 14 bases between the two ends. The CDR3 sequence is CASIRRGGEQYV. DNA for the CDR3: TGTGCCAGCATCCGGAGGGGAGGAGAGCAGTACGTC.

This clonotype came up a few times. CDR3 residues: CASRIRALTNEKLFF. The CDR3 nucleotides read TGTGCCAGCAGGATTAGGGCCTTGACTAATGAAAAACTGTTTTTT. The gene calls are TRBV27 and TRBJ1-4; D gene uncertain. Germline V gene lookup returns CDR1 MNHEY and CDR2 SMNVEV (reference sequence). The CDR3 length is 15 residues. V lost 6 bases and J 2 bases, leaving 13 bases between the germline ends. Complete variable domain (other parts from reference TRBV27 and TRBJ1-4): EAQVTQNPRYLITVTGKKLTVTCSQNMNHEYMSWYRQDPGLGLRQIYYSMNVEVTDKGDVPEGYKVSRKEKRNFPLILESPSPNQTSLYFCASRIRALTNEKLFFGSGTQLSVL.

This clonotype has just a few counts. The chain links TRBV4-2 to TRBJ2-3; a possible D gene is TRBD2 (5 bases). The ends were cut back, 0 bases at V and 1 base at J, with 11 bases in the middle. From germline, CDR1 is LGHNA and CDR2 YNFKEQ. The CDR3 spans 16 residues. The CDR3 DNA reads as TGTGCCAGCAGCCAAGAAGCCCCACTAGGCACAGATACGCAGTATTTT. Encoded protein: CASSQEAPLGTDTQYF.

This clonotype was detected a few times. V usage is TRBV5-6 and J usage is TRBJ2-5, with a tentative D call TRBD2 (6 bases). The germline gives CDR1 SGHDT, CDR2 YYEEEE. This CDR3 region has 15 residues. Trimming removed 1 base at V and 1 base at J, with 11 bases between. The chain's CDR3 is CASSLPRGIQETQYF. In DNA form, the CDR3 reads TGTGCCAGCAGCTTGCCCCGGGGGATCCAAGAGACCCAGTACTTC.

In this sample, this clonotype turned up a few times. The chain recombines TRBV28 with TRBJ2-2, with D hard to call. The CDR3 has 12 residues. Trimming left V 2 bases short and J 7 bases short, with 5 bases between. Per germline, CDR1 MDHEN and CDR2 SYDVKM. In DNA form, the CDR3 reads TGTGCCAGCAGTTTAAATATCGGGGAGCTGTTTTTT. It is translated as CASSLNIGELFF.

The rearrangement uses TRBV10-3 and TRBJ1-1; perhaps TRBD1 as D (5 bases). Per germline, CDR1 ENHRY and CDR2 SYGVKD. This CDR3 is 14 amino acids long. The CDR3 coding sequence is TGTGTCACATCACTCTCGGACACTGAAGCTGAAGCTTTCTTT. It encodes CVTSLSDTEAEAFF.